This entry lists 10 T cell receptor beta chains sequenced from one sample in a study of blood T cells in healthy people across ages. PCR was performed a second time for about 6 to 12 cycles using a sample-barcoded 5' primer and a J-beta primer mix. MiXCR, applied by TCRdb to the 5' RACE reads, yields one record per CDR3 protein. The sample includes about a million distinct CDR3 sequences, 48% of them seen just once. The sample consisted of blood. These receptors were taken from a man younger than 45 in good health.

This rearrangement joins TRBV6-5 to TRBJ2-1, with TRBD2 identical over 7 bases. The CDR3 is 13 residues long. Germline CDR1 reads MNHEY; CDR2 reads SVGAGI. The V gene end was trimmed by 6 bases and the J gene end by 8 bases; junction bases not matched to a gene: 7. In DNA form, the CDR3 reads TGTGCCAGCAGAAAGTCGGGGGGTGATGAGCAGTTCTTC. Translated, it gives CASRKSGGDEQFF.

The rearrangement uses TRBV12-3 or TRBV12-4 and TRBJ2-1; 7 bases match TRBD1. CDR3 length: 13 residues. V was clipped by 6 bases and J by 13 bases; unmatched bases: 12. The chain's CDR3 is CASSPDRAETQFF. DNA for the CDR3: TGTGCCAGCAGCCCTGACAGGGCTGAGACCCAGTTCTTC.

This clonotype came up a few times. This sequence joins TRBV27 and TRBJ1-1, with D possibly being TRBD1 (6 bases). The CDR3 is made up of 16 amino acids. Germline-derived CDR1 and CDR2 are MNHEY and SMNVEV (reference sequence). V lost 4 bases and J 1 base, leaving 16 bases between the germline ends. The CDR3 loop is CASSSGAGSRNTEAFF. The CDR3, as DNA: TGTGCCAGCAGTTCGGGGGCGGGGTCGAGGAACACTGAAGCTTTCTTT.

The chain uses TRBV11-1 and TRBJ2-1; tentatively, D is TRBD1 or TRBD2 (5 bases each). Germline V gene data show CDR1 as SGHAT and CDR2 as FQDESV (reference sequence). Between the trimmed V and J ends, which lost 4 bases and 0 bases, there was a span of 13 bases. The CDR3 sequence is 16 residues long. The CDR3 DNA is TGTGCCAGCAGCTCCGTACCAGGGAGCTCCTACAATGAGCAGTTCTTC. Translation: CASSSVPGSSYNEQFF.

The chain couples TRBV2 to TRBJ2-3; D might be TRBD1 or TRBD2, each matching 5 bases. This CDR3 has 14 residues. V lost 6 bases and J lost 2, with 12 bases in between. The germline CDR1 and CDR2 sequences are SNHLY and FYNNEI. The CDR3 loop is CASREDTHTDTQYF. CDR3 bases: TGTGCCAGCAGGGAGGACACACACACAGATACGCAGTATTTT.

CDR3 coding DNA: TGTGCCAGCAGTTACTCCAATGATGGCTACACCTTC. Translating it yields CASSYSNDGYTF. J is TRBJ1-2 and V is TRBV6-5; D gene unclear. Germline CDR1 reads MNHEY; CDR2 reads SVGAGI. The V end was cut by 0 bases, the J end by 6 bases, with 5 bases between. The CDR3 covers 12 residues.

This clonotype has a handful of counts. The chain carries TRBV20-1 and TRBJ2-1; 8 bases match TRBD2. Germline V gene data show CDR1 as DFQATT and CDR2 as SNEGSKA (reference sequence). The CDR3 loop spans 17 amino acids. The trim removed 1 base at V and 6 bases at J, leaving 14 bases unmatched. CDR3 residues: CSARVLSGGMSLNEQFF. CDR3 DNA sequence: TGCAGTGCTAGAGTATTAAGCGGGGGTATGAGCCTCAATGAGCAGTTCTTC.

The table lists this clonotype with a count of one. This likely comes from a read error, as the CDR3 has no conserved phenylalanine or tryptophan at its end. The gene calls are TRBV6-5 and TRBJ2-1; 8 bases are shared with TRBD2. The J call may be faulty, since TRBJ2-7 better matches the DNA end. Germline loops: CDR1 MNHEY, CDR2 SVGAGI. This CDR3 spans 13 amino acids. The DNA of the CDR3 is TGTGCCAGCCGCCGGGGGGGCTACAATGAGCAGTACTTA. Residues: CASRRGGYNEQYL.

The genes are TRBV4-1 and TRBJ1-1; D unresolved. The CDR3 spans 14 residues. From germline, CDR1 is MGHRA and CDR2 YSYEKL. V was pared by 0 bases and J by 3 bases, with 8 bases between. CDR3 DNA: TGCGCCAGCAGCCAAGAGCCTAGGGACACTGAAGCTTTCTTT. This translates into CASSQEPRDTEAFF.

This clonotype occurred many times. The chain carries TRBV28 and TRBJ2-7; D is possibly TRBD1 or TRBD2 (5 bases each). Germline V gene sequence: CDR1 MDHEN, CDR2 SYDVKM. The CDR3 loop spans 22 amino acids. V gave up 3 bases and J gave up 1 base, with 34 bases separating them. CDR3 residues: CASSFPPVRDAPNRDRSYEQYF. CDR3 coding DNA: TGTGCCAGCAGTTTTCCTCCCGTTCGTGACGCACCAAACCGGGACCGATCCTACGAGCAGTACTTC. Based on the CDR3 plus reference TRBV28 and TRBJ2-7, the full variable domain is DVKVTQSSRYLVKRTGEKVFLECVQDMDHENMFWYRQDPGLGLRLIYFSYDVKMKEKGDIPEGYSVSREKKERFSLILESASTNQTSMYLCASSFPPVRDAPNRDRSYEQYFGPGTRLTVT.